This T cell receptor beta chain was profiled in a study of cytomegalovirus exposure and HLA in healthy donors. PCR employed 60 Vbeta and 13 Jbeta primers. The repertoire was sequenced with immunoSEQ multiplex PCR; TCRdb's copy has only in-frame clones and lacks some. Here the sample spans around 150,000 clones, approximately 80% being singletons. Every donor was a healthy person donating bone marrow. Looked up from germline, CDR1 is MDHEN and CDR2 is SYDVKM. This CDR3 comprises 13 residues. J lost 4 bases, V lost 6 bases, and 3 bases had no gene match. Study-wide points: The authors later found HLA-associated TCR beta chains more clonally expanded than equally common others. Researchers reported from a later analysis that most CMV-associated TCR beta chains appeared HLA-restricted. A later analysis reported that several of the most significant clusters appeared to be linked to common viral pathogens, among them Epstein-Barr virus.

Remarks on this clone: Its cognate antigen is unknown. This CDR3 is also generated by other DNA sequences in the sample.

The V and J genes are TRBV28 and TRBJ2-7, with TRBD1 identical over 10 bases. This TCR was recovered from a woman aged 40 to 50 in good health and CMV-seropositive. Material for sequencing was PBMCs. DNA for the CDR3: TGTGCCAGCAGCTCGGGACAGGGGTACGAGCAGTACTTC. It encodes CASSSGQGYEQYF.